This is a list of T cell receptor beta chains from one sample in a study of T cell responses to AZD1222 COVID-19 vaccine. Generated by immunoSEQ multiplex PCR, the TCRdb table keeps only in-frame clones and is missing some. The sample includes about 99,000 clones, about 85% of them seen just once. The material sequenced was peripheral blood, taken on day 0 of AZD1222 vaccination. The receptors originated from an adult in good health. The CDR3 runs from the conserved cysteine through the conserved F or W. A D gene is named only where the DNA matches it firmly. Rows give clone size only sometimes, using once, few, many, or a class for an expanded clone.

j_call v_call clone_size cdr3_length d_call cdr3_aa cdr3_nt
TRBJ1-5 TRBV19 - 14 - CASSIPGSNQPQHF TGTGCCAGTAGTATACCTGGCAGTAATCAGCCCCAGCATTTT
TRBJ1-3 TRBV27 once 18 - CASSPSGWGGAGGNTIYF TGTGCCAGCAGTCCGTCAGGGTGGGGGGGCGCGGGAGGAAACACCATATATTTT
TRBJ1-1 TRBV13 - 14 - CASSFGPSSTEAFF TGTGCCAGCAGCTTTGGTCCGTCGAGTACTGAAGCTTTCTTT
TRBJ2-1 TRBV30 - 14 - CAWSDWTINNEQFF TGTGCCTGGAGTGACTGGACAATTAACAATGAGCAGTTCTTC
TRBJ2-1 TRBV3-1/TRBV3-2 once 17 TRBD2 CASSQTSGGAQYNEQFF TGTGCCAGCAGCCAGACTAGCGGGGGGGCACAGTACAATGAGCAGTTCTTC
TRBJ1-6 TRBV3-1/TRBV3-2 - 15 - CASSQEPTPWSPLHF TGTGCCAGCAGCCAAGAACCGACCCCGTGGTCACCCCTCCACTTT
TRBJ1-2 TRBV5-4 - 12 - CASSRSGQGYTF TGTGCCAGCAGCCGCTCGGGACAAGGCTACACCTTC
TRBJ2-5 TRBV7-6 - 16 - CASSQYRQSLSETQYF TGTGCCAGCAGCCAGTACCGACAGTCCCTCTCGGAGACCCAGTACTTC
TRBJ2-1 TRBV9 - 15 TRBD1 CASSVVGTGVNEQFF TGTGCCAGCAGCGTAGTTGGGACAGGGGTAAATGAGCAGTTCTTC
TRBJ2-3 TRBV6-1 - 18 - CASSVRYWTGRDRDTQYF TGTGCCAGCAGTGTTCGCTATTGGACAGGGAGGGATCGAGATACGCAGTATTTT
TRBJ1-2 TRBV2 - 14 - CASSSQQSDYGYTF TGTGCCAGCAGTTCACAACAAAGTGACTATGGCTACACCTTC
TRBJ1-5 TRBV27 - 15 - CASRPQGRPGEPQHF TGTGCCAGCAGGCCCCAGGGACGCCCCGGGGAGCCCCAGCATTTT
TRBJ1-2 TRBV6-5 - 14 - CASSVGRGLYGYTF TGTGCTAGCAGCGTTGGCAGGGGATTATATGGCTACACCTTC
TRBJ1-5 TRBV3-1/TRBV3-2 once 14 - CASSPQPLNQPQHF TGTGCCAGCAGCCCCCAGCCTCTCAATCAGCCCCAGCATTTT
TRBJ2-3 TRBV29-1 - 15 - CSVVGLETGGDTQYF TGCAGCGTTGTGGGACTGGAGACGGGCGGAGATACGCAGTATTTT
TRBJ1-3 TRBV4-1 - 15 - CASSHVRDDGNTIYF TGCGCCAGCAGCCATGTCAGGGATGACGGAAACACCATATATTTT
TRBJ1-1 TRBV27 - 14 - CASSFRDRTTEAFF TGTGCCAGCAGTTTCCGAGACAGGACCACTGAAGCTTTCTTT
TRBJ2-1 TRBV6-5 - 13 TRBD1 CAVTGTGDNEQFF TGTGCCGTGACCGGGACAGGCGATAATGAGCAGTTCTTC
TRBJ2-2 TRBV19 - 16 TRBD1 CASSPGQGLYTGELFF TGTGCCAGTAGTCCCGGACAGGGTTTGTACACCGGGGAGCTGTTTTTT
TRBJ1-1 TRBV29-1 - 14 - CSVASTAMNTEAFF TGCAGCGTCGCCTCGACAGCCATGAACACTGAAGCTTTCTTT
TRBJ2-1 TRBV5-1 - 17 TRBD1 CASTRQGGQGQDNEQFF TGTGCCAGCACCCGGCAAGGAGGACAGGGTCAGGACAATGAGCAGTTCTTC
TRBJ1-5 TRBV6-1 - 16 - CASSDGRQGRDQPQHF TGTGCCAGCAGTGACGGAAGGCAGGGTCGGGATCAGCCCCAGCATTTT
TRBJ1-4 TRBV19 many 16 TRBD1 CASRQHRGQTNEKLFF TGTGCCAGTAGACAACACAGGGGGCAAACTAATGAAAAACTGTTTTTT
TRBJ2-5 TRBV19 - 13 - CASSGRVGETQYF TGTGCCAGTAGTGGGCGGGTTGGGGAGACCCAGTACTTC
TRBJ1-5 TRBV12-3/TRBV12-4 - 13 - CASSSRTGQPQHF TGTGCCAGCAGTTCCCGGACGGGTCAGCCCCAGCATTTT
TRBJ1-5 TRBV5-5 - 14 - CASSLVAVNQPQHF TGTGCCAGCAGCTTGGTGGCAGTCAATCAGCCCCAGCATTTT
TRBJ1-6 TRBV7-3 - 15 TRBD1 CASSLNGQGGSPLHF TGTGCCAGCAGCTTAAACGGACAGGGAGGTTCACCCCTCCACTTT